This passage covers 9 T cell receptor beta chains from one sample sequenced in a study of shared clonotypes between healthy human individuals (dated by TCRdb to between 2020 and 2021). Library method: the immunoSEQ multiplex PCR assay. The clones in this table, taken by TCRdb from immuneACCESS, are in-frame only. Not every clone is retained; where verified, under half of the shortfall comes from an unresolved V gene, and the cause of the rest is unknown. The sample yields 2.5 million or so clones; around nine tenths were counted once. Around 0.15% of the sample lies in the top ten. Material: naive CD4+ T cells sorted from blood. The cell subset or site label for this specimen denotes: CD45RA+ positively selected. These receptors were obtained from a man younger than 30 in good health.

Of note for this clone: Other DNA sequences in this specimen translate into the identical CDR3. DNA for the CDR3: TGCGCCAGCAGCTTGGGAGAGGCTGGAAACACCATATATTTT. Its translation: CASSLGEAGNTIYF. J is TRBJ1-3 and V is TRBV5-1; D unresolved. Between the trimmed V and J ends, which lost 0 bases and 2 bases, there was a span of 6 bases. CDR3 size: 14 residues. Germline V gives CDR1 SGHRS, CDR2 YFSETQ. Full variable domain (outside the CDR3, taken from reference TRBV5-1 and TRBJ1-3): KAGVTQTPRYLIKTRGQQVTLSCSPISGHRSVSWYQQTPGQGLQFLFEYFSETQRNKGNFPGRFSGRQFSNSRSEMNVSTLELGDSALYLCASSLGEAGNTIYFGEGSWLTVV.

The gene calls are TRBV5-1 and TRBJ2-7; D unclear. The CDR3 is 16 amino acids. CDR1 is SGHRS and CDR2 is YFSETQ in the germline V gene. V gave up 4 bases and J gave up 7 bases, with 24 bases separating them. CDR3 sequence (DNA): TGCGCCAGCAGCCCCCGGGCGGTGGGATACGTTGGTGAGCAGTACTTC. It translates to CASSPRAVGYVGEQYF.

This clone has a single count. The J gene is TRBJ2-7, the V gene TRBV7-9; a possible D gene is TRBD2 (5 bases). V lost 5 bases and J lost 4, with 18 bases in between. Germline values: CDR1 SEHNR, CDR2 FQNEAQ (reference sequence). CDR3 length equals 15 residues. CDR3 nucleotides: TGTGCCAGCAGCCCCCAAAGTAATTCGGGGTACGAGCAGTACTTC. Protein: CASSPQSNSGYEQYF.

About this clone: Other DNA sequences in the same sample also yield this CDR3. CDR3 sequence: CASSLGVTSTDTQYF. CDR3 in DNA: TGTGCCAGCAGCTTAGGGGTTACTAGCACAGATACGCAGTATTTT. The V and J genes are TRBV7-2 and TRBJ2-3, with D hard to call. Germline lookup yields CDR1 SGHTA and CDR2 FQGNSA. The CDR3 consists of 15 residues. V shed 1 base and J shed 0 bases, with 8 bases lying between them.

The J gene is TRBJ2-1, the V gene TRBV6-1, with D perhaps TRBD2 (5 bases). The germline gives CDR1 MNHNS, CDR2 SASEGT. Trimming pared 3 bases from V and 5 bases from J, leaving 17 bases between. The CDR3 contains 16 residues. In nucleotides, the CDR3 is TGTGCCAGCAGTGATTTAGGGAGATTGGGTCACAATGAGCAGTTCTTC. Amino acids: CASSDLGRLGHNEQFF.

The chain carries TRBV6-6 and TRBJ1-1, with a weak D call TRBD1 (6 bases). Germline values: CDR1 MNHNY, CDR2 SVGAGI (reference sequence). This CDR3 has 13 amino acids. V lost 6 bases and J 1 base, leaving 9 bases between the germline ends. DNA of the CDR3: TGTGCCAGCAGGAAGGGACAGAACACTGAAGCTTTCTTT. As protein: CASRKGQNTEAFF.

The chain combines TRBV6-6 with TRBJ2-1; TRBD2 matches 12 bases. CDR3 length equals 14 residues. Germline V gene data show CDR1 as MNHNY and CDR2 as SVGAGI (reference sequence). With V trimmed by 7 bases and J by 7 bases, 5 bases remained unmatched. CDR3 DNA: TGTGCCAGCAATGGACTAGCGGGGTCAAATGAGCAGTTCTTC. It codes for CASNGLAGSNEQFF.

This clone was picked up a small number of times. This CDR3 is also generated by other DNA sequences in the sample. The chain recombines TRBV29-1 with TRBJ1-4; 7 bases match TRBD1. Losses at the gene ends were 6 bases for V and 6 bases for J; bases not matched to a gene: 7. This CDR3 contains 13 residues. Per the germline V gene, CDR1 is SQVTM and CDR2 is ANQGSEA. The CDR3 spells CSVTGTADEKLFF. The CDR3, as DNA: TGCAGCGTCACCGGGACAGCGGATGAAAAACTGTTTTTT.

The chain combines TRBV28 with TRBJ2-7, with 16 bases that match TRBD2. Trimming took 5 bases from V and 4 from J; bases not matched to a gene: 8. The V gene's germline CDR1 is MDHEN and CDR2 SYDVKM. CDR3 length: 17 residues. CDR3 region: CASSPSGLAGGKYEQYF. DNA of the CDR3: TGTGCCAGCAGTCCCTCGGGACTAGCGGGGGGGAAGTACGAGCAGTACTTC.